The present T cell receptor (beta chain) was sequenced within a study of a mutant IDH1 vaccine in newly diagnosed glioma (dated by TCRdb to the early 2020s). Background for the entire study: Patients were given eight vaccinations, in weeks 1, 3, 5, 7, 11, 15, 19 and 23, which matched visits V03 through V10. Vaccination was initiated 4-6 weeks after radiotherapy alone, or concurrently with temozolomide cycles in the chemotherapy-containing groups. Of the 32 patients who were treated, around 62% were male and about 40% were female, and the mean age was around 41 years. Before enrollment, most patients had been given radiochemotherapy with temozolomide as standard therapy, while the rest had received either radiotherapy alone or temozolomide alone. Six visits were used for peripheral blood collection: V03 (baseline), V05, V07, V10, V12 and V13. Longitudinal TCRB deep sequencing was performed for about two dozen treated patients wherever samples were available for exploratory analyses. Broad study findings and their caveats: Immune responses induced by the vaccine were seen in approximately 93% of patients across multiple MHC alleles. The authors stated that sample limitations prevented analyses of patient blood samples from being reproduced. Changes in the top peripheral T cell clonotypes picked up by TCRB sequencing did not appear to be linked to pseudoprogression. Selection of PBMC samples for TCRB deep sequencing was based on availability.

A word on this clone: Its binding antigen is unknown. No qualities accompany the bases; no much larger clone lies one base away.

Sequences SGHTA (CDR1) and FQGNSA (CDR2) are obtained from the germline V gene. The CDR3 runs 14 residues from the cysteine to the phenylalanine. CDR3 DNA only is kept here, 42 bases in frame from base 1. V gives up 1 base and J gives up 4 bases, and the segment between their germline ends measures 11 bases. The method behind the library was the immunoSEQ multiplex PCR assay. Rearranged TCR beta chain sequences were amplified using the hsTCRB Kit according to the manufacturer's protocol. Sequencing of TCRB libraries was carried out on an Illumina MiSeq. For the original study's pipeline: Demultiplexing, trimming and gene mapping were performed with the kit vendor's proprietary platform. Sourced from immuneACCESS, this table was stored by TCRdb with only in-frame sequences that have V and J called. A share of the clones is absent; for the studies checked, an unresolved V gene accounts for under half, and the remainder has no known explanation. V and J calls and clone size follow that table, whereas D and trimming were derived from the DNA. The sample table holds 50,000 to 60,000 clones, of which 80% were seen once. Approximately 6.2% of the sample comes from the top ten.

In light of the paper, this sample's time point label describes: week 23, last vaccination. Every vaccine dose consisted of 300 ug of a 20-mer mutant IDH1 peptide in Montanide, administered subcutaneously together with topical imiquimod. Newly diagnosed WHO grade 3 or 4 IDH1-mutant astrocytomas showing loss of nuclear ATRX were present in the donors. The samples were drawn from NOA16, a multicentre, single-arm, open-label phase I trial in Germany that tested a mutant IDH1 peptide vaccine in humans for the first time. Genomic DNA for TCRB sequencing was extracted from EDTA blood using the DNeasy Blood and Tissue Kit.

This TCR was recovered from a man aged 40-55 years with glioma. The receptor chain draws on TRBV7-2 and TRBJ2-7; TRBD1 might be the D gene, on 5 matching bases. The input for sequencing was PBMCs, taken from a glioma patient whose treatment included an IDH1 peptide vaccine. The CDR3: CASSLGQSPYEQYF. The nucleotides are TGTGCCAGCAGCTTAGGACAGTCACCTTACGAGCAGTACTTC.